This paragraph reports one TCR beta chain. Germline V gives CDR1 LGHDT, CDR2 YNNKEL (reference sequence). Trimming removed 6 bases at V and 7 bases at J, with 15 bases between. The CDR3 has 13 residues. Seattle cases were enrolled at active infection and followed longitudinally. These data are taken from a study of blood T cell repertoires in COVID-19. The wider study: Nucleic acid was either cDNA or gDNA, and it came from T cells, B-cell-depleted T cells, or PBMCs.

In the study's own analysis: Researchers report that nucleated cell counts were estimated from reference gene primer amplification. Sequenced by immunoSEQ multiplex PCR; TCRdb stores in-frame clones only, minus some. The V and J calls and clone size were taken over from that table, and D and trimming were inferred from the DNA. The sample lists some 220,000 clones, roughly 85% seen once, with roughly 5% in the top ten. The source of this sequence is a man aged 50-59 years with COVID-19, enrolled during active disease. The chain is built from TRBV3-1 (or the pseudogene TRBV3-2) and TRBJ1-1; the D gene is possibly TRBD1 (5 bases). Sequenced material: peripheral blood. Written as DNA, the CDR3 is TGTGCCAGCAGTCGAAATCCGGGACTTGAAGCTTTCTTT. Protein sequence: CASSRNPGLEAFF.